The 15 T cell receptor beta chains below all came from one sample that was sequenced in a study of PD-L1 blockade in urothelial cancer. Time point of the sample: pretreatment peripheral blood. Using immunoSEQ multiplex PCR, the repertoire was profiled, and TCRdb retains in-frame clones only, with some absent. The sample includes around 82,000 clones, roughly 84% of them seen just once. The starting material was PBMCs, obtained around atezolizumab (anti-PD-L1) treatment. The receptors were gathered from a man between 60 and 75 years old with urothelial cancer.

CDR3 region: CASSQDRGHTEAFF. The CDR3, as DNA: TGCGCCAGCAGTCAGGACAGGGGGCACACTGAAGCTTTCTTT. The V and J genes are TRBV23-1 and TRBJ1-1; 11 bases line up with TRBD1. TRBV23-1 is known as an ORF, though its function is uncertain. The length of the CDR3 is 14 residues. The J segment lost 3 bases and the V segment lost 3 bases, leaving 0 bases of the junction unmatched.

This chain uses TRBV6-1 with TRBJ2-2, with no clear D. CDR1 is MNHNS and CDR2 is SASEGT in the germline V gene. The CDR3 has 13 amino acids. V was clipped by 7 bases and J by 6 bases, with 12 bases between them. CDR3 region: CASKEWAAGELFF. The CDR3 DNA is TGTGCCAGCAAGGAATGGGCAGCCGGGGAGCTGTTTTTT.

This clone appeared a single time. The rearrangement joins TRBV7-9 to TRBJ2-5; 7 bases line up with TRBD2. Looked up from germline, CDR1 is SEHNR and CDR2 is FQNEAQ (reference sequence). V trimming: 5 bases; J trimming: 1 base; junction bases outside the gene matches: 7. The length of the CDR3 is 15 residues. The CDR3 spells CASSPSGGGQETQYF. The CDR3 DNA is TGTGCCAGCAGCCCTAGCGGCGGAGGCCAAGAGACCCAGTACTTC.

The gene calls are TRBV19 and TRBJ1-3; the D is unclear. The length of the CDR3 is 15 residues. The V gene's germline CDR1 is LNHDA and CDR2 SQIVND (reference sequence). Trimming left V 2 bases short and J 4 bases short, with 12 bases between. The CDR3 loop reads CASSISPKEGNTIYF. In DNA, the CDR3 is TGTGCCAGTAGTATAAGCCCCAAGGAGGGAAACACCATATATTTT.

The chain uses TRBV18 and TRBJ2-1; TRBD2 aligns across 10 bases. The CDR3 has 16 amino acids. The ends lost 0 bases at V and 2 bases at J; junction bases unmatched: 1. The germline V gene encodes CDR1 KGHSH and CDR2 LQKENI. Here the CDR3 reads CASSPPTSGTYNEQFF. In DNA, the CDR3 is TGTGCCAGCTCACCACCAACTAGCGGGACCTACAATGAGCAGTTCTTC.

The chain joins TRBV19 to TRBJ2-1; perhaps TRBD2 as D (6 bases). V lost 7 bases to trimming and J lost 8 bases, with 15 bases between them. The CDR3 is made up of 13 amino acids. Germline CDR1 reads LNHDA; CDR2 reads SQIVND (reference sequence). CDR3 protein: CASNSGENHEQFF. Here the CDR3 DNA reads TGTGCCAGTAATTCGGGAGAAAATCATGAGCAGTTCTTC. The variable domain in full, with the rest retrieved from reference TRBV19 and TRBJ2-1, is DGGITQSPKYLFRKEGQNVTLSCEQNLNHDAMYWYRQDPGQGLRLIYYSQIVNDFQKGDIAEGYSVSREKKESFPLTVTSAQKNPTAFYLCASNSGENHEQFFGPGTRLTVL.

This rearrangement joins TRBV19 to TRBJ2-5, with TRBD2 identical over 12 bases. The CDR3 has 16 amino acids. J gave up 0 bases and V 5 bases, and 4 bases lay outside the gene matches. CDR1 LNHDA and CDR2 SQIVND come from the germline V gene (reference sequence). The CDR3 nucleotides are TGTGCCAGTAGTTCCAGACTAGCGGGGGACCAAGAGACCCAGTACTTC. Translated, it gives CASSSRLAGDQETQYF.

The gene calls are TRBV19 and TRBJ1-5; TRBD1 matches at 8 bases. The CDR3 covers 14 residues. Germline lookup yields CDR1 LNHDA and CDR2 SQIVND (reference sequence). V gave up 5 bases and J gave up 3 bases; unmatched junction bases: 3. CDR3 loop: CASSLTGANQPQHF. CDR3 bases: TGTGCCAGTAGTTTGACAGGGGCCAATCAGCCCCAGCATTTT.

This chain connects TRBV10-3 to TRBJ1-2; the D gene is possibly TRBD1 (6 bases). The length of the CDR3 is 13 residues. Germline V gene sequence: CDR1 ENHRY, CDR2 SYGVKD. Trimming shortened V by 5 bases and J by 8 bases, and 15 bases separated the two germline ends. The CDR3 sequence: CAISSGTMEGYTF. The CDR3 nucleotides read TGTGCCATCAGTTCCGGGACAATGGAAGGCTACACCTTC.

This sequence joins TRBV6-5 and TRBJ1-1; D gene ambiguous. The CDR3 length is 14 residues. Germline CDR1 reads MNHEY; CDR2 reads SVGAGI. Trimming took 6 bases from V and 9 from J, leaving 20 bases between them. In nucleotides, the CDR3 is TGTGCCAGCAGCGAGATCGTGGCGCGGAAAAAAGCTTTCTTT. As protein: CASSEIVARKKAFF.

V and J are TRBV5-1 and TRBJ2-1; the match to TRBD2 covers 12 bases. The V segment lost 4 bases and the J segment 10 bases; nucleotides outside the gene matches: 9. This CDR3 is 15 amino acids long. Per the germline V gene, CDR1 is SGHRS and CDR2 is YFSETQ. The DNA for the CDR3 is TGCGCCAGCAGCCTCTATACTAGCGGGGGGAACGAGCAGTTCTTC. It yields the protein CASSLYTSGGNEQFF.

The genes are TRBV7-8 and TRBJ1-1; TRBD1 might be the D (6 bases). In germline, CDR1 is SGHVS, CDR2 FQNEAQ. The CDR3 contains 14 residues. Deletions cut 2 bases from V and 6 bases from J, with 13 bases between. CDR3 sequence: CASSLISGVAEAFF. CDR3 DNA: TGTGCCAGCAGCTTAATATCAGGGGTGGCTGAAGCTTTCTTT. Based on the CDR3 plus reference TRBV7-8 and TRBJ1-1, the full variable domain is GAGVSQSPRYKVAKRGQDVALRCDPISGHVSLFWYQQALGQGPEFLTYFQNEAQLDKSGLPSDRFFAERPEGSVSTLKIQRTQQEDSAVYLCASSLISGVAEAFFGQGTRLTVV.

The chain links TRBV5-4 to TRBJ2-5; D gene ambiguous. The CDR3 covers 15 residues. The V gene lost 5 bases and the J gene lost 2 bases, with 16 bases spanning the gap. Germline lookup yields CDR1 SGHNT and CDR2 YYREEE (reference sequence). CDR3 nucleotides: TGTGCCAGCAGTCCCGGAGAGTTAAAACAAGAGACCCAGTACTTC. Protein sequence: CASSPGELKQETQYF.

This sequence joins TRBV7-2 and TRBJ2-4; D remains ambiguous. CDR1 is SGHTA, CDR2 FQGNSA, per germline. The CDR3 has 13 amino acids. The V end lost 1 base, the J end lost 8 bases, and 9 bases lay between the germline ends. DNA of the CDR3: TGTGCCAGCAGCTTAGAAGCGAAGGACATTCAGTACTTC. Its translation is CASSLEAKDIQYF.

The V and J genes are TRBV7-2 and TRBJ1-5; D perhaps matches TRBD1 (5 bases). The CDR3 spans 14 residues. Trimming cost V 4 bases and J 2 bases, with 9 bases left between them. Germline values: CDR1 SGHTA, CDR2 FQGNSA. This CDR3 reads CASSSQGRNQPQHF. The CDR3 DNA follows: TGTGCCAGCAGCTCCCAGGGTCGCAATCAGCCCCAGCATTTT. The full variable domain, in which reference TRBV7-2 and TRBJ1-5 provide the parts outside the CDR3, is GAGVSQSPSNKVTEKGKDVELRCDPISGHTALYWYRQSLGQGLEFLIYFQGNSAPDKSGLPSDRFSAERTGGSVSTLTIQRTQQEDSAVYLCASSSQGRNQPQHFGDGTRLSIL.